The following is a T cell receptor (beta chain) sequence with its context. The antigen this receptor binds is unknown. No much larger clone is present one base from it, and per-base qualities are unavailable. CD8 naive samples consisted of CD45RO-negative cells that were positively selected for CCR7, yielding a CD45RA+CCR7+ population without TemRA cells. Healthy HIV-negative adults with no recently reported acute infections or vaccinations were included as donors. All donors were Caucasian adults living in Nashville, Tennessee, USA. After blood collection by leukapheresis, PBMCs were isolated using Ficoll-Histopaque density gradient centrifugation and then cryopreserved in the vapor phase of liquid nitrogen. Analytical flow cytometry was used to check the purity and quantity of each magnetically sorted T cell population. From each sorted fraction, genomic DNA was isolated and quantified by UV absorbance on a Nanodrop 2000c.

The CDR3 goes from the cysteine to the phenylalanine over 13 residues. Only the CDR3 DNA is retained, 39 bases long and in frame from the first base. Trimming removed 7 bases from V and 0 bases from J, leaving 10 bases between the germline ends. The germline V gene yields MDHEN for CDR1 and SYDVKM for CDR2. Using the deep immunoSEQ assay, TCR CDR3 regions were amplified from genomic DNA by multiplex PCR. Extracted genomic DNA from each cell subset was spread evenly across all wells of several immunoSEQ 96-well plates, with each plate serving as a replicate. For sorted subsets, each replicate PCR was loaded with about 0.2 ug genomic DNA, equivalent to 25,000 to 30,000 T cell genomes. The purified libraries were quantified using a Qubit 3.0 fluorometer, sized with a Bioanalyzer 2100, and then quantified again using the KAPA Library Quantification kit. Every immunoSEQ 96-well plate was sequenced on a separate single-read 150-cycle Illumina NextSeq 550 flow cell. From the authors' description of their analysis: Because the immunoSEQ output included only junctional sequences and no quality scores, the filtering could not be the same as the filtering used for full-length reads. To assign V/J genes and CDR3, sequences were annotated against IMGT germline references using PyIR, a Python wrapper for IgBLAST v1.9. Any read was removed if the V/J assignment was weak (E-value above 1e-6), the CDR3 was missing, or the read contained stop codons, out-of-frame junctions, or ambiguous translated residues. V3J clonotypes were defined by identical inferred V gene, J gene, and CDR3 amino acid sequence. Percentage overlap between repertoires was computed as shared unique clonotypes divided by the size of the smaller repertoire. Three approaches were used to assess repertoire richness: RTK rarefaction, the Chao1 estimator, and Recon v2.1 estimates of unobserved clonotypes. For all TCRbeta clonotypes obtained by the gDNA method from several donors, generation probabilities were computed with OLGA. TCRdb holds this immuneACCESS table with in-frame rearrangements only. Some clones are missing; in checked studies, unresolved V genes explain under half, and the rest has no known cause. Clone size and the V and J calls come from that table; the DNA yielded D and trimming. Within this sample are about 700,000 clones, with about 91% of them counted one time only. Roughly 22% of the sample is in the top ten clones.

The sample comes from a study of shared clonotypes between healthy human individuals (dated by TCRdb to about 2020). With respect to the entire study: Two women and a few men aged 18 to 49 years were included in the cohort. Per donor, three plates each were used for CD4 naive and CD4 memory, two for CD8 naive, and one for CD8 memory. To estimate repertoire size and how much clonotype sharing occurs between individuals, the study deeply sequenced the blood TCR repertoires of a handful of healthy adults. To increase sequencing depth and limit assay-specific biases, different laboratories used diverse techniques to prepare libraries and sequence TCR repertoires. Per donor, leukapheresis produced somewhere between about 0.94 and 9.5 billion PBMCs.

Study-wide findings and limitations: Sampling was restricted to blood, and TCR repertoires in tissue are likely to differ from TCR repertoires in blood. Estimated clonotype richness was generally larger for naive than for memory subsets. About 5% of naive CD4, roughly 3.6% of naive CD8, 2.3% of memory CD4, and around 0.4% of memory CD8 clonotypes were shared across several donors. Because the study included only a small number of donors, the genetic and exposure-history diversity represented was limited. Compared with non-shared clonotypes, the clonotypes found in all four sorted-subset donors had higher generation probabilities. Pairwise subsampling indicated that sequencing depth was expected to affect the degree of clonotype sharing among donors. Even with the large sequencing depth, rarefaction of the sorted-subset datasets indicated that sequencing was incomplete.

In this chain, TRBV28 is recombined with TRBJ2-7, and possibly TRBD2, on 5 matching bases. Sequenced material: naive CD8+ T cells sorted from blood. The cell subset or site label on this specimen signifies: CD45RA+CCR7+. The sequence was obtained from a man aged 25-45 years in good health. The DNA sequence is given as TGTGCCAGCACCCTAGGGAGCTCCTACGAGCAGTACTTC. It translates to CASTLGSSYEQYF.